The 12 T cell receptor beta chains below were found in one sample sequenced in a study of blood T cells in healthy people across ages. Alongside a J-beta primer mix, a sample-barcoded 5' primer served in a second PCR lasting about 7 to 11 cycles. TCRdb itself ran the 5' RACE reads through MiXCR, one entry per CDR3 protein. The table includes around 800,000 distinct CDR3 sequences, around a quarter detected once. Another study also made use of these data, one on T cells of mothers and their children.

The sequencing input was blood. The receptors shown here come from a boy between 5 and 17 years old in good health.

This chain links TRBV4-1 with TRBJ2-7, with D perhaps TRBD1 (5 bases). This CDR3 region has 14 residues. CDR1 and CDR2 from the germline V gene are MGHRA and YSYEKL. V was shortened by 4 bases and J by 3 bases, with 13 bases between the two germline ends. This CDR3 is CASSRGEMGYEQYF. Here the CDR3 DNA reads TGCGCCAGCAGCCGGGGCGAAATGGGCTACGAGCAGTACTTC.

As DNA, the CDR3 is TGTGCCAGCAGCTTTTTATCGGGGACTTACGAGCAGTACTTC. It translates to CASSFLSGTYEQYF. V gene TRBV27 combines with J gene TRBJ2-7, with D perhaps matching TRBD2 (6 bases). The CDR3 loop spans 14 amino acids. Germline V gene lookup returns CDR1 MNHEY and CDR2 SMNVEV (reference sequence). V lost 6 bases and J lost 4, with 16 bases in between.

This chain links TRBV11-2 with TRBJ1-2, with no clear D. Germline loops: CDR1 SGHAT, CDR2 FQNNGV. The CDR3 extends over 13 amino acids. The V end lost 4 bases, the J end lost 3 bases, and 9 bases lay between the germline ends. The CDR3 sequence: CASSSLAHYGYTF. In DNA form, the CDR3 reads TGTGCCAGCAGCTCCCTCGCTCACTATGGCTACACCTTC. The entire variable domain, with the rest obtained from reference TRBV11-2 and TRBJ1-2, is as follows: EAGVAQSPRYKIIEKRQSVAFWCNPISGHATLYWYQQILGQGPKLLIQFQNNGVVDDSQLPKDRFSAERLKGVDSTLKIQPAKLEDSAVYLCASSSLAHYGYTFGSGTRLTVV.

The chain joins TRBV5-1 to TRBJ2-7; D is perhaps TRBD2 (6 bases). This CDR3 is 15 amino acids long. Germline V CDR1 and CDR2: SGHRS, YFSETQ. Trimming removed 0 bases from V and 2 bases from J, with 12 bases in between. CDR3 residues: CASSLGMGRTYEQYF. The CDR3 DNA is TGCGCCAGCAGCTTGGGTATGGGGAGGACCTACGAGCAGTACTTC.

This clonotype was seen only a few times. The rearrangement links TRBV2 to TRBJ2-1; D gene ambiguous. Germline values: CDR1 SNHLY, CDR2 FYNNEI. Trimming left V 3 bases short and J 15 bases short, with 12 bases between. The CDR3 consists of 11 residues. As DNA, the CDR3 is TGTGCCAGCAGTGATGCCATGTGGCTGTTCTTC. Amino acid sequence: CASSDAMWLFF.

This clonotype has just a few counts. The V and J genes are TRBV5-1 and TRBJ2-7; TRBD1 or TRBD2 may be the D gene (5 bases each). Trimming took off 4 bases at V and 3 bases at J, with 14 bases between the two ends. Germline V CDR1 and CDR2: SGHRS, YFSETQ. The CDR3 is 14 residues long. The CDR3 spells CASSPPGRSYEQYF. The CDR3 DNA reads TGCGCCAGCAGCCCTCCGGGACGGAGCTACGAGCAGTACTTC.

This clonotype was observed a few times. CDR3 sequence: CSARDTSGGNYEQYF. In nucleotides, the CDR3 is TGCAGTGCTAGAGACACTAGCGGGGGTAACTACGAGCAGTACTTC. The J gene is TRBJ2-7, the V gene TRBV20-1; TRBD2 agrees at 11 bases. The ends lost 0 bases at V and 3 bases at J; junction bases unmatched: 4. The CDR3 is 15 residues long. CDR1 DFQATT and CDR2 SNEGSKA come from the germline V gene (reference sequence).

V is TRBV5-5 and J is TRBJ2-7; 8 bases agree with TRBD2. The CDR3 contains 14 residues. The V and J ends lost 3 bases and 2 bases, in that order; junction bases with no gene match: 4. CDR1 is SGHKS, CDR2 YYEKEE, per germline (reference sequence). CDR3 sequence (DNA): TGTGCCAGCAGCTCCGAGCGGGGGCCCTACGAGCAGTACTTC. Translation: CASSSERGPYEQYF.

For the CDR3, the DNA is TGTGCCAGCAATGACAGGGGAAATAGCTACGAGCAGTACTTC. Residues: CASNDRGNSYEQYF. This sequence joins TRBV6-1 and TRBJ2-7, with TRBD1 matching over 8 bases. From germline, CDR1 is MNHNS and CDR2 SASEGT. V lost 7 bases and J lost 3; bases outside the gene matches: 8. The CDR3 covers 14 residues.

J is TRBJ2-1 and V is TRBV5-5; TRBD1 might be the D (5 bases). Trimming pared 5 bases from V and 8 bases from J, leaving 17 bases between. CDR1 and CDR2 (germline): SGHKS, YYEKEE (reference sequence). CDR3 length: 14 residues. The CDR3 nucleotides read TGTGCCAGCAGTTCTGTAGGGGTTAAGGATGAGCAGTTCTTC. Translated, it gives CASSSVGVKDEQFF.

This clonotype was observed a handful of times. The gene calls are TRBV2 and TRBJ2-5; D gene unclear. The better agreement between TRBJ2-7 and the DNA end casts doubt on the J call. This CDR3 is built from 13 residues. Germline V CDR1 and CDR2: SNHLY, FYNNEI. CDR3 sequence: CASINLLRSEQYF. CDR3 bases: TGTGCCAGCATAAACCTGTTGAGGAGCGAGCAGTACTTC.

This clonotype was counted a few times. V gene TRBV30 combines with J gene TRBJ2-7; 10 bases line up with TRBD1. Germline V gives CDR1 GTSNPN, CDR2 SVGIG (reference sequence). V was pared by 3 bases and J by 6 bases, with 8 bases of the junction left unmatched. The CDR3 sequence is 14 residues long. CDR3 sequence: CAWRTGGSRAEQYF. Here the CDR3 DNA reads TGTGCCTGGAGGACAGGGGGCAGCAGGGCCGAGCAGTACTTC.